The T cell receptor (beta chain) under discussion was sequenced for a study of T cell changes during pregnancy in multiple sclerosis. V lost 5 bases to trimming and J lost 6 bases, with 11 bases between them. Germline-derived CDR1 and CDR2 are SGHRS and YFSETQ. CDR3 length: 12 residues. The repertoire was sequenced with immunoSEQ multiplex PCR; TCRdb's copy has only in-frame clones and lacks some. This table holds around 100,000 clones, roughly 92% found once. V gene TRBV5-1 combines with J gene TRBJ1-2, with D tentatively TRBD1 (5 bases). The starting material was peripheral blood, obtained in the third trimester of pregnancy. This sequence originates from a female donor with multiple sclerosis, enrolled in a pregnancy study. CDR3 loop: CASRAGNDGYTF. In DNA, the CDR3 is TGCGCCAGCAGGGCAGGGAACGATGGCTACACCTTC.